This TCR beta chain was profiled in a study of cytotoxic CD8 clonotypes in ibrutinib-treated CLL. The CDR3 runs 16 residues. In germline, CDR1 is MDHEN, CDR2 SYDVKM. Unmatched junction bases numbered 8, after V lost 2 bases and J lost 3 bases. Using immunoSEQ multiplex PCR, the repertoire was profiled, and TCRdb retains in-frame clones only, with some absent. The data contain 150,000 to 200,000 clones, about four fifths of them singletons. The rearrangement uses TRBV28 and TRBJ2-7; TRBD2 matches at 9 bases. The sample here was PBMCs, taken after 12 months of ibrutinib treatment. The sequence derives from a human donor with chronic lymphocytic leukemia. CDR3 sequence reads: CASSLIPLAGVYEQYF. The CDR3 nucleotides read TGTGCCAGCAGTTTAATCCCCTTAGCGGGAGTCTACGAGCAGTACTTC.